This passage covers 4 T cell receptor beta chains from one sample sequenced in a study of cytomegalovirus exposure and HLA in healthy donors. Clones were read by immunoSEQ multiplex PCR, and TCRdb kept only the in-frame ones, dropping some. The sample yields over 150,000 clones, roughly 91% seen once. The sample taken for sequencing was PBMCs. The receptor source for this set is a man younger than 30 in good health and CMV-seropositive.

The V and J genes are TRBV5-1 and TRBJ1-1, with 8 bases lining up with TRBD1. CDR1 is SGHRS, CDR2 YFSETQ, per germline. The CDR3 runs 16 residues. Losses at the gene ends were 0 bases for V and 2 bases for J; bases not matched to a gene: 6. The CDR3 spells CASSLAQGAGNTEAFF. In nucleotides, the CDR3 is TGCGCCAGCAGCTTGGCGCAGGGGGCGGGCAACACTGAAGCTTTCTTT.

This clone was seen just once. The V call is TRBV7-9, the J call TRBJ1-1; tentatively, D is TRBD1 (6 bases). Trimming left V 3 bases short and J 0 bases short, with 8 bases between. The germline gives CDR1 SEHNR, CDR2 FQNEAQ (reference sequence). The CDR3 has 14 amino acids. CDR3 in DNA: TGTGCCAGCAGCTTGGGACAAATGAACACTGAAGCTTTCTTT. This gives the protein CASSLGQMNTEAFF.

The chain employs TRBV5-1 and TRBJ1-5; TRBD1 is a possible D gene (6 bases). CDR3 length equals 16 residues. Germline V gene data show CDR1 as SGHRS and CDR2 as YFSETQ. Trimming removed 5 bases from V and 5 bases from J, with 20 bases in between. The CDR3 sequence: CASREGVGAEHQPQHF. For the CDR3, the DNA is TGCGCCAGCAGAGAGGGGGTCGGGGCGGAGCATCAGCCCCAGCATTTT.

The V gene is TRBV19, the J gene TRBJ1-1; tentatively, D is TRBD1 (5 bases). Germline V lookup: CDR1 LNHDA, CDR2 SQIVND (reference sequence). The V and J ends lost 5 bases and 0 bases respectively, with 10 bases between them. This CDR3 contains 14 residues. CDR3 in DNA: TGTGCCAGTAGTCCCTGGACACTGAACACTGAAGCTTTCTTT. Translated: CASSPWTLNTEAFF.